This T cell receptor beta chain was recorded in a study of CD8+CD57+ T cells in acquired aplastic anemia. The study profiled TCR beta VDJ and CDR3 using genomic DNA as template. TCRdb reprocessed the reads with MiXCR, giving one entry per CDR3 protein. The sample shows 300,000 or so distinct CDR3 sequences, approximately 57% of them seen only once. This clonotype was recorded a few times. Trimming removed 7 bases at V and 6 bases at J, with 13 bases between. This CDR3 has 13 amino acids. The germline gives CDR1 ENHRY, CDR2 SYGVKD. The chain joins TRBV10-3 to TRBJ2-1; D is unclear. Sequencing was carried out using sorted CD4+, CD8+, or CD8+CD57+ T cells (not recorded which) from PBMCs. This receptor was obtained from a human donor with severe aplastic anemia or a healthy control (not recorded which). CDR3 protein: CAINQGFVNEQFF. In DNA form, the CDR3 reads TGTGCCATCAATCAAGGGTTTGTCAATGAGCAGTTCTTC.